This T cell receptor (beta chain) was sequenced for a study of blood T cell repertoires in COVID-19. Study at large: Both acute and convalescent COVID-19 samples were obtained from the United States, Italy and Spain.

Participant-reported clinical history was the basis for cohort assignment. In the authors' workflow: Amplification of reference gene primers was used by the study to estimate nucleated cell counts. Here immunoSEQ multiplex PCR was the method, and the copy in TCRdb shows in-frame clones only, minus some. V, J and clone size are those of that table, while D and trimming were read from the DNA. The table includes roughly 180,000 clones, 65% to 85% detected once. J lost 1 base, V lost 3 bases, and 4 bases had no gene match. Germline values: CDR1 MNHEY, CDR2 SMNVEV (reference sequence). The CDR3 runs to 15 residues.

The rearrangement uses TRBV27 and TRBJ1-1; 8 bases fit TRBD1. This clonotype originated in a woman aged 50 to 65 in a cohort exposed to, infected with or recovered from COVID-19 (not recorded which). Sequencing was performed on PBMCs or T cells enriched from blood (not recorded which). This CDR3 reads CASSLGDRPNTEAFF. In DNA form, the CDR3 reads TGTGCCAGCAGTTTGGGGGACAGGCCGAACACTGAAGCTTTCTTT.